This is a list of T cell receptor beta chains from one sample in a study of blood T cell repertoires in COVID-19. The method was immunoSEQ multiplex PCR; TCRdb's version includes in-frame clones alone and lacks a portion of them. The sample has a few hundred thousand clones, over 85% seen once. Sequenced input: PBMCs or T cells enriched from blood (not recorded which). The receptors stem from a woman aged 45-60 years who had been exposed to COVID-19. CDR3s include the opening cysteine and the closing phenylalanine or tryptophan. The D gene is left open where the match is weak. The listing skips clone size in some rows; elsewhere it reads once, few, many or a size class.

D: -
J: TRBJ1-1
size: -
V: TRBV28
DNA: TGTGCCAGCAGTTCCGGGATCAAGTCTTGGGGAAGCACTGAAGCTTTCTTT
CDR3: CASSSGIKSWGSTEAFF

D: -
J: TRBJ1-3
size: -
V: TRBV4-2
DNA: TGTGCCAGCAGCTACCCCACGGGAGGACCGAGAGCAGTTTCTGGAAACACCATATATTTT
CDR3: CASSYPTGGPRAVSGNTIYF

D: -
J: TRBJ1-3
size: -
V: TRBV18
DNA: TGTGCCAGCTCACCCCAGGGGAGCTCTGGAAACACCATATATTTT
CDR3: CASSPQGSSGNTIYF

D: -
J: TRBJ1-3
size: -
V: TRBV4-2
DNA: TGTGCCAGCAGCCTACAACCGGGGGTCGTGCACTCTGGAAACACCATATATTTT
CDR3: CASSLQPGVVHSGNTIYF

D: TRBD1
J: TRBJ1-2
size: -
V: TRBV12-3/TRBV12-4
DNA: TGTGCCAGCAGTCGGGACAGGGATTATGGCTACACCTTC
CDR3: CASSRDRDYGYTF

D: TRBD1
J: TRBJ1-5
size: -
V: TRBV28
DNA: TGTGCCAGCAGCCCAGGGGGACCTAGCAATCAGCCCCAGCATTTT
CDR3: CASSPGGPSNQPQHF

D: -
J: TRBJ2-7
size: once
V: TRBV14
DNA: TGTGCCAGCAGCCCCGACTTCTACGAGCAGTACTTC
CDR3: CASSPDFYEQYF

D: -
J: TRBJ2-7
size: -
V: TRBV9
DNA: TGTGCCAGCAGCGTAGAAAGCGGTCCTTCCTACGAGCAGTACTTC
CDR3: CASSVESGPSYEQYF

D: -
J: TRBJ2-6
size: -
V: TRBV14
DNA: TGTGCCAGCAGCCCAATTAGAGACGTCCTGACTTTC
CDR3: CASSPIRDVLTF

D: -
J: TRBJ1-2
size: -
V: TRBV5-4
DNA: TGTGCCAGCAGCTTGGCCGGGAGCTACACCTTC
CDR3: CASSLAGSYTF

D: TRBD1
J: TRBJ2-2
size: -
V: TRBV6-5
DNA: TGTGCCAGCAAACAGGGGGAAAAGGGCGGGGAGCTGTTTTTT
CDR3: CASKQGEKGGELFF

D: TRBD1
J: TRBJ2-1
size: -
V: TRBV7-9
DNA: TGTGCCAGCAGCTTAGGCGGGACAGGGGATGAGCAGTTCTTC
CDR3: CASSLGGTGDEQFF

D: -
J: TRBJ2-5
size: -
V: TRBV27
DNA: TGTGCCGTAGGGGGTTTGGGACCGGAGACCCAGTACTTC
CDR3: CAVGGLGPETQYF

D: -
J: TRBJ1-6
size: -
V: TRBV28
DNA: TGTGCCAGCAGTCCTCCGGGAGTTGATAATTCACCCCTCCACTTT
CDR3: CASSPPGVDNSPLHF

D: -
J: TRBJ1-2
size: few
V: TRBV30
DNA: TGTGCCTGGAGTGACCGGGTAAAAGGCTACACCTTC
CDR3: CAWSDRVKGYTF

D: -
J: TRBJ1-1
size: -
V: TRBV21-1
DNA: TGTGCCAACGATGGGGGGGGCGGAGGTAGGAACACTGAAGCTTTCTTT
CDR3: CANDGGGGGRNTEAFF

D: TRBD1
J: TRBJ1-2
size: few
V: TRBV6-5
DNA: TGTGCCAGCAGACAGGGGGAATTCGGTGGCTACACCTTC
CDR3: CASRQGEFGGYTF

D: TRBD2
J: TRBJ2-1
size: once
V: TRBV30
DNA: TGTGCCTCCGGAAGGGCAGCGGGGGTGTGGAATGAGCAGTTCTTC
CDR3: CASGRAAGVWNEQFF

D: -
J: TRBJ1-6
size: -
V: TRBV11-2
DNA: TGTGCCAGCAGCTTAATGCCAGGGAATGATATATTTTCACCCCTCCACTTT
CDR3: CASSLMPGNDIFSPLHF

D: -
J: TRBJ2-7
size: few
V: TRBV6-5
DNA: TGTGCCAGCAGTTACAACAGAGCCTACGAGCAGTACTTC
CDR3: CASSYNRAYEQYF

D: -
J: TRBJ2-7
size: -
V: TRBV3-1/TRBV3-2
DNA: TGTGCCAGCAGCCCCTATATCGGGGGATCGTACGAGCAGTACTTC
CDR3: CASSPYIGGSYEQYF

D: -
J: TRBJ2-1
size: -
V: TRBV3-1/TRBV3-2
DNA: TGTGCCAGCAGCCAAGTTTCGGCGGGGCGTTACAATGAGCAGTTCTTC
CDR3: CASSQVSAGRYNEQFF

D: TRBD1
J: TRBJ2-7
size: -
V: TRBV6-5
DNA: TGTGCCAGCAGTTACTCGGACAGGGGGCTTTACGAGCAGTACTTC
CDR3: CASSYSDRGLYEQYF

D: TRBD1
J: TRBJ2-7
size: -
V: TRBV5-5
DNA: TGTGCCAGCAGCTTGCCCTGGACAGGGTCCTACGAGCAGTACTTC
CDR3: CASSLPWTGSYEQYF

D: -
J: TRBJ1-3
size: -
V: TRBV2
DNA: TGTGCCAGCAGTGAAGGACAGGCGATCTCTGGAAACACCATATATTTT
CDR3: CASSEGQAISGNTIYF

D: -
J: TRBJ1-5
size: -
V: TRBV19
DNA: TGTGCCAGTAGTATTTCGGGTCACAATCAGCCCCAGCATTTT
CDR3: CASSISGHNQPQHF

D: -
J: TRBJ2-3
size: -
V: TRBV5-1
DNA: TGCGCCAGCAGCAAGGACTCGACAGATACGCAGTATTTT
CDR3: CASSKDSTDTQYF

D: -
J: TRBJ2-6
size: -
V: TRBV28
DNA: TGTGCCAGCAGCTTTTTGCCTCAGGGGTCTGGGGCCAACGTCCTGACTTTC
CDR3: CASSFLPQGSGANVLTF

D: TRBD1
J: TRBJ1-5
size: -
V: TRBV2
DNA: TGTGCCAGCAGTGAACGGCCTCAGGGACAGGGCGTCAATCAGCCCCAGCATTTT
CDR3: CASSERPQGQGVNQPQHF

D: -
J: TRBJ2-1
size: -
V: TRBV11-2
DNA: TGTGCCAGCAGCTTAGCAGGAAGGGAGCAGTTCTTC
CDR3: CASSLAGREQFF

D: -
J: TRBJ1-2
size: once
V: TRBV11-2
DNA: TGTGCCAGCAGCTTAGAAACAGGGTCGTTCTATGGCTACACCTTC
CDR3: CASSLETGSFYGYTF

D: -
J: TRBJ2-3
size: once
V: TRBV29-1
DNA: TGCAGCGTTGCGGGTCAGTACACAGATACGCAGTATTTT
CDR3: CSVAGQYTDTQYF

D: TRBD2
J: TRBJ2-3
size: -
V: TRBV5-1
DNA: TGCGCCAGCAGCGATACCGGGACTAGGTCAGTAGATACGCAGTATTTT
CDR3: CASSDTGTRSVDTQYF

D: TRBD1
J: TRBJ1-2
size: -
V: TRBV4-1
DNA: TGCGCCAGCAGCCAGGTAGGACAGGCTTTGGGCTACACCTTC
CDR3: CASSQVGQALGYTF

D: TRBD1
J: TRBJ1-1
size: -
V: TRBV5-6
DNA: TGTGCCAGCAGGACAGGGGGCTTCGGCACTGAAGCTTTCTTT
CDR3: CASRTGGFGTEAFF

D: -
J: TRBJ2-5
size: -
V: TRBV9
DNA: TGTGCCAGCAGCGTAGGCGGCGGGAAACAAGAGACCCAGTACTTC
CDR3: CASSVGGGKQETQYF

D: -
J: TRBJ2-5
size: -
V: TRBV11-2
DNA: TGTGCCAGCAGCTTAGCTCGAGAGACCCAGTACTTC
CDR3: CASSLARETQYF

D: TRBD1
J: TRBJ1-2
size: -
V: TRBV27
DNA: TGTGCCAGCAGTATTAGGGACAGGGGTAGCTACACCTTC
CDR3: CASSIRDRGSYTF

D: TRBD2
J: TRBJ2-1
size: -
V: TRBV20-1
DNA: TGCAGTGCTAATGAGCGGGGGGCCAGGGATGAGCAGTTCTTC
CDR3: CSANERGARDEQFF

D: TRBD2
J: TRBJ2-3
size: -
V: TRBV7-2
DNA: TGTGCCAGCAGCTTAGCCCCCAAGCGGGGGAGCACAGATACGCAGTATTTT
CDR3: CASSLAPKRGSTDTQYF

D: -
J: TRBJ1-5
size: -
V: TRBV5-1
DNA: TGCGCCAGCAGCCCGGCGGGGGATCCCAATCAGCCCCAGCATTTT
CDR3: CASSPAGDPNQPQHF

D: TRBD1
J: TRBJ1-6
size: -
V: TRBV11-2
DNA: TGTGCCAGCAGCGGCGTGACAGGGGGGTTCTCCTATAATTCACCCCTCCACTTT
CDR3: CASSGVTGGFSYNSPLHF

D: TRBD1
J: TRBJ1-5
size: -
V: TRBV30
DNA: TGTGCCTGGACCTTAGGCGGGACAGGGGGCATTCAGCCCCAGCATTTT
CDR3: CAWTLGGTGGIQPQHF

D: TRBD1
J: TRBJ1-3
size: -
V: TRBV5-5
DNA: TGTGCCAGCAGCTCCGACAGGGGAAATGGAAACACCATATATTTT
CDR3: CASSSDRGNGNTIYF

D: TRBD2
J: TRBJ2-3
size: -
V: TRBV28
DNA: TGTGCCAGCAGTTTATCAATAGCGGGCGAGAGCACAGATACGCAGTATTTT
CDR3: CASSLSIAGESTDTQYF

D: -
J: TRBJ2-1
size: -
V: TRBV19
DNA: TGTGCCAGTAGACAGGGACATTACAATGAGCAGTTCTTC
CDR3: CASRQGHYNEQFF

D: TRBD1
J: TRBJ1-2
size: -
V: TRBV6-5
DNA: TGTGCCAGCAGTTCGGACAGGGGGCAATATGGCTACACCTTC
CDR3: CASSSDRGQYGYTF

D: -
J: TRBJ2-3
size: -
V: TRBV7-6
DNA: TGTGCCAGCAGCTTAGGCTCAGCGGGCACAGATACGCAGTATTTT
CDR3: CASSLGSAGTDTQYF

D: -
J: TRBJ1-4
size: few
V: TRBV29-1
DNA: TGCAGCGTTGATTACGAGTTTGAACTGTTTTTT
CDR3: CSVDYEFELFF

D: -
J: TRBJ1-1
size: -
V: TRBV15
DNA: TGTGCCACCAGCAGAGAGTTGGGGGGAGGGGGCACTGAAGCTTTCTTT
CDR3: CATSRELGGGGTEAFF

D: -
J: TRBJ2-5
size: -
V: TRBV3-1/TRBV3-2
DNA: TGTGCCAGCAGCCCGGGGTTCCAAGAGACCCAGTACTTC
CDR3: CASSPGFQETQYF